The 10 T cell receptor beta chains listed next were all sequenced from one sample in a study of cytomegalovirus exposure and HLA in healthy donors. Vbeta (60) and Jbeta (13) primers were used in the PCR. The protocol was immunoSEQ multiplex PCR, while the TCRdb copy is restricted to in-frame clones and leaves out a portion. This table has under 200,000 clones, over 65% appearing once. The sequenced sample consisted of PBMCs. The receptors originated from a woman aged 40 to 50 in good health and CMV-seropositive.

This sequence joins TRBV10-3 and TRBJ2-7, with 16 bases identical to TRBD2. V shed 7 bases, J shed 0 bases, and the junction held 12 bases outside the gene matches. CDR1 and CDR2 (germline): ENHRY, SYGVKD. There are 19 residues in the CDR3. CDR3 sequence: CAITASPGLAGGSSYEQYF. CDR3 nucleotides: TGTGCCATCACCGCTTCTCCGGGACTAGCGGGAGGGAGCTCCTACGAGCAGTACTTC.

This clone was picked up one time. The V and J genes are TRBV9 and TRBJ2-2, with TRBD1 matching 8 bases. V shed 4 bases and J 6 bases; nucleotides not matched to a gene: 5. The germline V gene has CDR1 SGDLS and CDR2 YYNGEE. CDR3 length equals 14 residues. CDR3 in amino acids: CASSYGRGPGELFF. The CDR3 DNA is TGTGCCAGCAGCTATGGCAGGGGGCCCGGGGAGCTGTTTTTT.

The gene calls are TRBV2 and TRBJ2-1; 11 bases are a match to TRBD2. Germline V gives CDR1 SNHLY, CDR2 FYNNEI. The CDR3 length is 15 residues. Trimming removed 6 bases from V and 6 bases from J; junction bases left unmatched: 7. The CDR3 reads CASRGLAGGGNEQFF. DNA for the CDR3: TGTGCCAGCAGGGGCCTAGCGGGGGGTGGCAATGAGCAGTTCTTC.

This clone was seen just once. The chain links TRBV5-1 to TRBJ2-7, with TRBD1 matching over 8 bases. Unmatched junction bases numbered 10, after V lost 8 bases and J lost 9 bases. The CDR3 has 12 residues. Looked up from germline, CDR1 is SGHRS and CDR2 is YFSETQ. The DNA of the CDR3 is TGCGCCAGTCCGGACAGGGACCGGGTGCAGTACTTC. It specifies CASPDRDRVQYF.

CDR3: CASSSQGPSYNEQFF. The CDR3 bases are TGTGCCAGCAGCTCTCAGGGGCCCTCCTACAATGAGCAGTTCTTC. The J gene is TRBJ2-1, the V gene TRBV6-1; tentative D call: TRBD1 (6 bases). CDR3 length: 15 amino acids. V was pared by 6 bases and J by 0 bases, with 12 bases between. Looked up from germline, CDR1 is MNHNS and CDR2 is SASEGT.

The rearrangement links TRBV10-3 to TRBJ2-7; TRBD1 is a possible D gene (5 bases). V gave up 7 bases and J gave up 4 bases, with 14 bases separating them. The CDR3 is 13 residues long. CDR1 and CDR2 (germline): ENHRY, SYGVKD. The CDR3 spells CAITPGLLYEQYF. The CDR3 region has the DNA TGTGCCATCACCCCAGGGTTACTTTACGAGCAGTACTTC.

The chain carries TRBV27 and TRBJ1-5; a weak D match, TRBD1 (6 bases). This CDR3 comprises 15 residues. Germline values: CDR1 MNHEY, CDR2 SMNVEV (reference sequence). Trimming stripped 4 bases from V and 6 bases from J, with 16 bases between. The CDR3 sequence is CASSYGTHTGQPQHF. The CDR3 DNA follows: TGTGCCAGCAGTTACGGGACACACACGGGTCAGCCCCAGCATTTT.

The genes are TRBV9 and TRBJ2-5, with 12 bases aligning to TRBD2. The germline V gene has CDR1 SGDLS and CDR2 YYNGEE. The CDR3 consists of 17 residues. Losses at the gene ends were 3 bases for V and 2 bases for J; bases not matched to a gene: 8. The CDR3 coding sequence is TGTGCCAGCAGCGAGCGAGGACTAGCGGGGTTACAAGAGACCCAGTACTTC. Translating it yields CASSERGLAGLQETQYF.

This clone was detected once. The CDR3 nucleotides read TGTGCCAGCAGCCCCGTGGGGGGGGACGAGCAGTACTTC. Amino acid sequence: CASSPVGGDEQYF. The rearrangement joins TRBV5-6 to TRBJ2-7; 7 positions match TRBD2. CDR1 SGHDT and CDR2 YYEEEE come from the germline V gene. V dropped 4 bases and J dropped 5; count of bases not matched to a gene: 6. The CDR3 is 13 residues long.

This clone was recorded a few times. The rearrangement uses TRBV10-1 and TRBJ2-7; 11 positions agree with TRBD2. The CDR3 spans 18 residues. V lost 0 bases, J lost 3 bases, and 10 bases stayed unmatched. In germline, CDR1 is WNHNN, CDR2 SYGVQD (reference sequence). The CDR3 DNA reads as TGCGCCAGCAGTGAGTCGTTACTAGCGGGAGTTCTTTGCTACGAGCAGTACTTC. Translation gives CASSESLLAGVLCYEQYF.